The source of this T cell receptor (beta chain) is a study of blood T cell repertoires in COVID-19. About the study: Samples of COVID-19 (acute and convalescent) were obtained from the United States, Italy and Spain.

Germline V gene lookup returns CDR1 SGHAT and CDR2 FQNNGV. The CDR3 consists of 13 residues. Trimming removed 5 bases at V and 5 bases at J, with 12 bases between. Profiling relied on immunoSEQ multiplex PCR, and the TCRdb table lists in-frame clones only, not all of them. The data contain roughly 96,000 clones, 82% of them singletons. The V call is TRBV11-2, the J call TRBJ1-2; a weak D match, TRBD1 (6 bases). The sample comprised peripheral blood. The source is a man older than 75 with acute or convalescent COVID-19. The CDR3 region is CASSTRTEYGYTF. The CDR3 DNA reads TGTGCCAGCAGCACGCGGACAGAGTATGGCTACACCTTC.